This T cell receptor beta chain was sequenced during a study of CD8 T cells in ankylosing spondylitis. This clonotype was observed many times. The antigen remains unidentified. The CDR3 length is 13 residues. The trim removed 5 bases at V and 3 bases at J, leaving 6 bases unmatched. Germline V gene data show CDR1 as SQVTM and CDR2 as ANQGSEA. Generation of TCR beta libraries employed quantitative 5'-RACE incorporating molecular barcodes. TCRdb independently ran MiXCR on the 5' RACE reads; one entry per CDR3 protein. The table has 700,000 to 850,000 distinct CDR3 sequences, approximately 12% seen once. General study results and limits: What appeared characteristic of ankylosing spondylitis blood was a TCR beta motif of eight highly homologous variants. Disease-associated clonotypes exhibited CD8+ identity and were relatively infrequent in peripheral blood. Matched synovial fluid from ankylosing spondylitis patients was reported to be enriched for disease-linked clones.

V usage is TRBV29-1 and J usage is TRBJ2-7, with TRBD2 matching 8 bases. The TCR comes from a male donor with ankylosing spondylitis. Sample: blood, either unsorted or a sorted T cell fraction (not recorded which). CDR3 sequence reads: CSVMSGRDYEQYF. The CDR3 DNA reads as TGCAGCGTTATGAGCGGGAGAGACTACGAGCAGTACTTC.